The clone carrying this T cell receptor (beta chain) has only one observation. The antigen is unknown. Treatment: 15 to 20 received Ad26.COV2.S at low or high dose, single or two shots; several received placebo; per-sample allocation not given. On day 63 after the first injection, vaccine and placebo recipients gave samples. The vaccine delivered Wuhan-strain SARS-CoV-2 spike through an Ad26 vector. Trimming shortened V by 2 bases and J by 6 bases, and 8 bases separated the two germline ends. The CDR3 totals 12 residues. Germline values: CDR1 WSHSY, CDR2 SAAADI. These data originate in a study of Ad26.COV2.S vaccination and SARS-CoV-2 variants. As for the study in general: COV1001, an Ad26.COV2.S trial, supplied this vaccine-arm donor. Intramuscularly, Ad26.COV2.S was given either once or twice, 56 days apart. Whole-study findings and limits: Vaccinees and placebo recipients showed similar non-spike TCR breadth.

The method was immunoSEQ multiplex PCR; TCRdb's version includes in-frame clones alone and lacks a portion of them. The profile covers about 460,000 clones, with nearly 90% appearing a single time and about 1.7% taken by the ten largest. The starting material was peripheral blood, obtained in a trial of Ad26.COV2.S vaccine versus placebo. The origin of this receptor is a person between 18 and 65 years old who received the Ad26.COV2.S COVID-19 vaccine or a placebo. V usage is TRBV10-2 and J usage is TRBJ2-7; D call uncertain. The CDR3 DNA reads TGCGCCAGCAGTGAGCCTCCCTTCGAGCAGTACTTC. It codes for CASSEPPFEQYF.